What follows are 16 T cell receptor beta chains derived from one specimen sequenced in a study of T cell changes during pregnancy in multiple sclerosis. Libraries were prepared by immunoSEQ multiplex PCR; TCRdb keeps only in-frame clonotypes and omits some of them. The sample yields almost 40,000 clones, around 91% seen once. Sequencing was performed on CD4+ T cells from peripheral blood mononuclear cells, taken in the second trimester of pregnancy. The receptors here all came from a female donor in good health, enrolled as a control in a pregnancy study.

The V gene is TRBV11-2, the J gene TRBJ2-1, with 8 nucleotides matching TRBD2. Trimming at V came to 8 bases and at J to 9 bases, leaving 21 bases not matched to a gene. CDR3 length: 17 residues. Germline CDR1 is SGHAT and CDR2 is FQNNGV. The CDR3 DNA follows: TGTGCCAGCTGGCAGGGCACGGGGGGGCCAACGGTATCTGAGCAGTTCTTC. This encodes CASWQGTGGPTVSEQFF.

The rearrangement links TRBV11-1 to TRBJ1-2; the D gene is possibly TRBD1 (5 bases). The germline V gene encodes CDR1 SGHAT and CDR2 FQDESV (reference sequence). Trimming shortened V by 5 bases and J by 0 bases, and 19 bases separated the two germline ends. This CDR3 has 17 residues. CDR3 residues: CASSQLGGGEANYGYTF. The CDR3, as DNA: TGTGCCAGCAGCCAACTCGGGGGGGGAGAAGCTAACTATGGCTACACCTTC.

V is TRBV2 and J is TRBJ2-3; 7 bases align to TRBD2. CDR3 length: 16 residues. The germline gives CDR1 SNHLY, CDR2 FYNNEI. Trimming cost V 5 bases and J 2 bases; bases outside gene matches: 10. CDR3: CASSFETGGNTDTQYF. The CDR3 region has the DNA TGTGCCAGCAGTTTTGAGACGGGGGGAAACACAGATACGCAGTATTTT.

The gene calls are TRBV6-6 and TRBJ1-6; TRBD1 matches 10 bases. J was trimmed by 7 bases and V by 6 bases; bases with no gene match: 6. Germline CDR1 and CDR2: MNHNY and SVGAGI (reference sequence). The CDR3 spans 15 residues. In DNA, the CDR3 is TGTGCCAGCAGGATGACAGGGGGCGGGAATTCACCCCTCCACTTT. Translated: CASRMTGGGNSPLHF.

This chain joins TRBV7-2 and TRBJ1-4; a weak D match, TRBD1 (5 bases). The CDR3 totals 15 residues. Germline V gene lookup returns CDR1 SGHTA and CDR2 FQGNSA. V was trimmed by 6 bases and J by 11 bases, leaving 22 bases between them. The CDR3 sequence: CASRPGGGWEKKLFF. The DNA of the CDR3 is TGTGCCAGCAGACCTGGGGGGGGGTGGGAGAAGAAACTGTTTTTT. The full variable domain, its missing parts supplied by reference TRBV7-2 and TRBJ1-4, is GAGVSQSPSNKVTEKGKDVELRCDPISGHTALYWYRQSLGQGLEFLIYFQGNSAPDKSGLPSDRFSAERTGGSVSTLTIQRTQQEDSAVYLCASRPGGGWEKKLFFGSGTQLSVL.

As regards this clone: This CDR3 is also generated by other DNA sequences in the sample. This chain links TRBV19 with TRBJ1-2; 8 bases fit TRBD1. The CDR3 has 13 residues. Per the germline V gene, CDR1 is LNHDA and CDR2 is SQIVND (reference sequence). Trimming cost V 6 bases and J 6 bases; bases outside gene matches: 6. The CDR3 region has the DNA TGTGCCAGTAGCCGAGGACAGGGAAATGGCTACACCTTC. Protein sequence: CASSRGQGNGYTF.

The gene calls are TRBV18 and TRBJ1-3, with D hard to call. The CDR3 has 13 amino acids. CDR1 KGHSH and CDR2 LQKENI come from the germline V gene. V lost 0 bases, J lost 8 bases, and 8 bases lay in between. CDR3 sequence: CASSPPTGYTIYF. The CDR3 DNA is TGTGCCAGCTCACCACCGACTGGTTACACCATATATTTT.

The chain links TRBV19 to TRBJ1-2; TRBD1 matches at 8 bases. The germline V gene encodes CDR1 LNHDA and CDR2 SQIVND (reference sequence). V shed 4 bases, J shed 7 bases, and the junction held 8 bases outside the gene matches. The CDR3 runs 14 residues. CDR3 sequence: CASSTQGAGSGYTF. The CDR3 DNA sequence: TGTGCCAGTAGTACTCAGGGGGCGGGTAGTGGCTACACCTTC.

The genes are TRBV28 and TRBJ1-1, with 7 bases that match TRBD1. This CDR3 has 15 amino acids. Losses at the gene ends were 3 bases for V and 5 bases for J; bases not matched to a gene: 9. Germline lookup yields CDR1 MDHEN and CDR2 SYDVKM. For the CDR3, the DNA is TGTGCCAGCAGTTTCGCCCAGGGGGGAAGTACTGAAGCTTTCTTT. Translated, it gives CASSFAQGGSTEAFF.

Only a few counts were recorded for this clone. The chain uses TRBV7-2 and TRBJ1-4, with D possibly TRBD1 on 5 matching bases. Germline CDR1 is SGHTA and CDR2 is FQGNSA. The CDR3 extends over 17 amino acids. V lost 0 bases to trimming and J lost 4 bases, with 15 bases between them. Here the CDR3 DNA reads TGTGCCAGCAGCTTAGCGCGTATCGGACAAAATAATGAAAAACTGTTTTTT. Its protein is CASSLARIGQNNEKLFF.

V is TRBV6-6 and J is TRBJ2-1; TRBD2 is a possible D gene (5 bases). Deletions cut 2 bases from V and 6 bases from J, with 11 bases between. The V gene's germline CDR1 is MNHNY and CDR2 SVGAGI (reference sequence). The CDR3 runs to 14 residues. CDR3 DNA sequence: TGTGCCAGCAGTTACGAGGCTAGCTCCAATGAGCAGTTCTTC. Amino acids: CASSYEASSNEQFF.

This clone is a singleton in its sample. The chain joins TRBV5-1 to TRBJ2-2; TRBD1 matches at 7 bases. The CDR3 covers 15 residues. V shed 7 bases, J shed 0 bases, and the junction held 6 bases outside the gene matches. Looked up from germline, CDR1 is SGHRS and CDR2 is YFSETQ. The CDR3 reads CASREGQTNTGELFF. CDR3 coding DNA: TGCGCCAGCCGAGAGGGACAGACGAACACCGGGGAGCTGTTTTTT. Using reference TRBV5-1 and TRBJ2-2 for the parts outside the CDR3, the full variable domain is KAGVTQTPRYLIKTRGQQVTLSCSPISGHRSVSWYQQTPGQGLQFLFEYFSETQRNKGNFPGRFSGRQFSNSRSEMNVSTLELGDSALYLCASREGQTNTGELFFGEGSRLTVL.

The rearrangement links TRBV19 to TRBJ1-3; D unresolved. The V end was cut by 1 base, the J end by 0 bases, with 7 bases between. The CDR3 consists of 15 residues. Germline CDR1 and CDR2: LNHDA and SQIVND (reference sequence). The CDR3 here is CASSIVGGSGNTIYF. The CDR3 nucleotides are TGTGCCAGTAGTATAGTCGGCGGCTCTGGAAACACCATATATTTT.

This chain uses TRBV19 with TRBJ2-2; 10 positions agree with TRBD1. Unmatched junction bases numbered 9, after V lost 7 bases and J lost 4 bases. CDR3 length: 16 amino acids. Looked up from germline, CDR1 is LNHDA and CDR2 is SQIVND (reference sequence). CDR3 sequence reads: CASTQRGTGVTGELFF. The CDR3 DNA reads TGTGCCAGTACTCAAAGAGGGACAGGGGTCACCGGGGAGCTGTTTTTT.

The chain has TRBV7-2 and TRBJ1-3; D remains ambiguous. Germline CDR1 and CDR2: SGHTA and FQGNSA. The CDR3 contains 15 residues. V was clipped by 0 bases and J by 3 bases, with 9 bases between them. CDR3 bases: TGTGCCAGCAGCTTAGCGCGCGGTGGTGGAAACACCATATATTTT. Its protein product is CASSLARGGGNTIYF.

The CDR3 region has the DNA TGTGCCAGCAGCCTAAAGGGGGGGGCCGTCACAGATACGCAGTATTTT. It is translated as CASSLKGGAVTDTQYF. The chain has TRBV9 and TRBJ2-3; D perhaps matches TRBD2 (7 bases). The CDR3 runs to 16 residues. V lost 4 bases, J lost 2 bases, and 17 bases lay in between. Germline CDR1 and CDR2: SGDLS and YYNGEE.